Presented here are 15 T cell receptor beta chains from one specimen sequenced in a study of monozygotic twins with inflammatory bowel disease. TCRdb re-called the 5' RACE reads; every CDR3 protein appears as one record, without DNA. This sample's clone table lists just over 300,000 distinct CDR3 sequences. The specimen was blood. These receptors all stem from a human donor with ulcerative colitis or Crohn's disease, or a healthy co-twin of an affected twin (not recorded which).

This chain joins TRBV5-6 and TRBJ2-1; the D gene TCRdb calls, TRBD2, cannot be checked with no DNA. In germline, CDR1 is SGHDT, CDR2 YYEEEE. The CDR3 consists of 16 residues. CDR3 sequence: CASSSLAANHFNEQFF.

V usage is TRBV18 and J usage is TRBJ1-6; no DNA is available, so the TRBD1 call from TCRdb remains unchecked. Germline V gene data show CDR1 as KGHSH and CDR2 as LQKENI. CDR3 size: 15 residues. CDR3 region: CASSPGTGSVSPLHF.

The chain recombines TRBV9 with TRBJ2-3; TCRdb calls TRBD1, which cannot be checked without DNA. CDR1 is SGDLS and CDR2 is YYNGEE in the germline V gene. This CDR3 region has 15 residues. CDR3 loop: CASSSSTGSTDTQYF.

J is TRBJ2-5 and V is TRBV5-1; TCRdb indicates TRBD2, and absent DNA this call remains unverified. Germline CDR1 reads SGHRS; CDR2 reads YFSETQ. CDR3 length: 11 residues. The CDR3: CATGTGETQYF.

The chain is built from TRBV28 and TRBJ1-5. This CDR3 is 16 amino acids long. In germline, CDR1 is MDHEN, CDR2 SYDVKM. This chain's CDR3 is CASTEYRDLDNQPQHF.

The genes are TRBV5-1 and TRBJ2-4. Germline CDR1 is SGHRS and CDR2 is YFSETQ. The CDR3 spans 16 residues. This CDR3 reads CASSLDSRLAKNIQYF.

The chain uses TRBV4-1 and TRBJ1-2; TCRdb selects TRBD1, and the lack of DNA leaves this call unchecked. Germline CDR1 and CDR2: MGHRA and YSYEKL. The CDR3 loop spans 15 amino acids. This CDR3 reads CASSQDHRDPYGYTF.

The V call is TRBV5-1, the J call TRBJ2-2; no DNA is available, so the TRBD1 call from TCRdb remains unchecked. Per the germline V gene, CDR1 is SGHRS and CDR2 is YFSETQ. This CDR3 comprises 15 residues. The CDR3 region is CASSAGGQNTGELFF.

The genes are TRBV20-1 and TRBJ2-3; TCRdb lists TRBD1, though no DNA is available to test this call. The CDR3 spans 13 residues. Germline CDR1 is DFQATT and CDR2 is SNEGSKA (reference sequence). CDR3 loop: CSASRSATDTQYF.

The rearrangement joins TRBV5-6 to TRBJ2-5; TCRdb's D call, TRBD2, is unchecked because there is no DNA. CDR1 and CDR2 from the germline V gene are SGHDT and YYEEEE. The CDR3 runs to 17 residues. The CDR3 sequence is CASSLVGLAGGGKTQYF.

J is TRBJ1-1 and V is TRBV14; the TCRdb call, TRBD1, lacks DNA for checking. Per germline, CDR1 SGHDN and CDR2 FVKESK. The CDR3 extends over 15 amino acids. CDR3 residues: CASSNPKDRYTQAFF.

This rearrangement joins TRBV6-1 to TRBJ2-3. This CDR3 region has 15 residues. Germline V gives CDR1 MNHNS, CDR2 SASEGT. CDR3: CASTSGVFSTDTQYF.

The chain employs TRBV6-5 and TRBJ2-2; TCRdb reports TRBD2, a call that lacks DNA to check it against. Germline CDR1 MNHEY, CDR2 SVGAGI. The CDR3 has 17 amino acids. The CDR3 loop is CASSYRGGGGSTGELFF.

The chain links TRBV6-5 to TRBJ2-7; there is no DNA to check the TCRdb D call of TRBD1. Germline V gives CDR1 MNHEY, CDR2 SVGAGI. The CDR3 totals 11 residues. The CDR3: CASRQGQVQHF.

The V gene is TRBV7-3, the J gene TRBJ1-4; TCRdb's assignment of TRBD1 cannot be checked, as there is no DNA. The CDR3 runs 17 residues. The germline gives CDR1 SGHTA, CDR2 FQGTGA. The CDR3 sequence is CASSLQLRDVRGEKLFF. Combining the CDR3 with reference TRBV7-3 and TRBJ1-4 gives the whole variable domain GAGVSQTPSNKVTEKGKYVELRCDPISGHTALYWYRQSLGQGPEFLIYFQGTGAADDSGLPNDRFFAVRPEGSVSTLKIQRTERGDSAVYLCASSLQLRDVRGEKLFFGSGTQLSVL.